This entry lists 18 T cell receptor beta chains sequenced from one sample in a study of Ad26.COV2.S vaccination and SARS-CoV-2 variants. Generated by immunoSEQ multiplex PCR, the TCRdb table keeps only in-frame clones and is missing some. This table holds roughly 350,000 clones, about nine tenths found once. Treatment denoted: 15 to 20 received Ad26.COV2.S at low or high dose, single or two shots; about 5 received placebo; per-sample allocation not given. Day 63 after the first vaccine or placebo injection was the time point for sampling. This specimen consisted of peripheral blood, obtained in a trial of Ad26.COV2.S vaccine versus placebo. All receptors come from a person between 18 and 65 years old who received the Ad26.COV2.S COVID-19 vaccine or a placebo.

The J gene is TRBJ2-7, the V gene TRBV12-5; D is undetermined. The germline gives CDR1 LGHNT, CDR2 FRNRAP. CDR3 length equals 15 residues. The germline V and J ends were trimmed by 1 base and 4 bases, with 14 bases remaining between them. CDR3 in amino acids: CASGLALTDTYEQYF. The DNA of the CDR3 is TGTGCTAGTGGTTTGGCCCTGACGGATACGTACGAGCAGTACTTC. Full variable domain (missing parts from reference TRBV12-5 and TRBJ2-7): DARVTQTPRHKVTEMGQEVTMRCQPILGHNTVFWYRQTMMQGLELLAYFRNRAPLDDSGMPKDRFSAEMPDATLATLKIQPSEPRDSAVYFCASGLALTDTYEQYFGPGTRLTVT.

This clone came up many times. This chain joins TRBV14 and TRBJ2-5; D is perhaps TRBD1 (6 bases). The CDR3 sequence is 15 residues long. Between the trimmed V and J ends, which lost 3 bases and 5 bases, there was a span of 16 bases. Germline CDR1 reads SGHDN; CDR2 reads FVKESK. The CDR3: CASSHPQGSTETQYF. As DNA, the CDR3 is TGTGCCAGCAGCCATCCACAGGGCAGCACTGAGACCCAGTACTTC.

The rearrangement joins TRBV5-1 to TRBJ1-6, with D maybe TRBD1 (6 bases). The CDR3 runs 14 residues. V lost 0 bases and J lost 9, with 10 bases in between. CDR1 and CDR2 (germline): SGHRS, YFSETQ. The CDR3 reads CASSLAEGGSPLHF. Here the CDR3 DNA reads TGCGCCAGCAGCTTGGCCGAAGGGGGTTCACCCCTCCACTTT.

The chain has TRBV7-3 and TRBJ1-6, with D maybe TRBD1 (5 bases). V was clipped by 2 bases and J by 10 bases, with 12 bases between them. This CDR3 is 14 amino acids long. CDR1 is SGHTA, CDR2 FQGTGA, per germline. The CDR3 loop reads CASSLQGNNSPLHF. As DNA, the CDR3 is TGTGCCAGCAGCTTACAGGGAAACAACTCACCCCTCCACTTT.

This chain joins TRBV7-2 and TRBJ2-1; 10 nucleotides line up with TRBD2. Germline V CDR1 and CDR2: SGHTA, FQGNSA. The CDR3 extends over 18 amino acids. Trimming took 1 base from V and 0 from J; bases not matched to a gene: 6. Here the CDR3 DNA reads TGTGCCAGCAGCTTAGGGTCTAGCGGGGGAGGCTCCTACAATGAGCAGTTCTTC. It yields the protein CASSLGSSGGGSYNEQFF.

The chain links TRBV18 to TRBJ1-2; D remains unclear. The V and J ends lost 2 bases and 6 bases respectively, with 13 bases between them. CDR1 is KGHSH, CDR2 LQKENI, per germline. CDR3 length: 14 residues. This CDR3 is CASSPTGPGDGYTF. CDR3 in DNA: TGTGCCAGCTCACCAACCGGTCCGGGCGATGGCTACACCTTC.

V is TRBV5-1 and J is TRBJ2-2; a weak D match, TRBD1 (6 bases). The CDR3 is made up of 13 amino acids. Looked up from germline, CDR1 is SGHRS and CDR2 is YFSETQ. V shed 3 bases and J shed 7 bases, with 10 bases lying between them. The CDR3 protein is CASSWDTIGELFF. CDR3 sequence (DNA): TGCGCCAGCAGCTGGGACACTATCGGGGAGCTGTTTTTT.

The chain combines TRBV4-1 with TRBJ2-1; maybe TRBD1 (6 bases). The CDR3 is 15 residues long. Trimming took off 1 base at V and 8 bases at J, with 15 bases between the two ends. Germline values: CDR1 MGHRA, CDR2 YSYEKL. The CDR3 coding sequence is TGCGCCAGCAGCCAAGTCGGGACAATCCTAGATGAGCAGTTCTTC. Its protein is CASSQVGTILDEQFF.

This rearrangement joins TRBV7-9 to TRBJ2-3, with TRBD2 identical over 9 bases. Germline values: CDR1 SEHNR, CDR2 FQNEAQ (reference sequence). The CDR3 runs 14 residues. Unmatched junction bases numbered 6, after V lost 7 bases and J lost 4 bases. The CDR3 loop reads CASTRSGSADTQYF. CDR3 coding DNA: TGTGCCAGCACCCGTAGCGGGAGCGCAGATACGCAGTATTTT.

J is TRBJ1-5 and V is TRBV21-1; TRBD1 reflects the table's D call only, with no check against the DNA. TRBV21-1 is annotated as a pseudogene. The CDR3 contains 18 residues. CDR3 sequence: CASSIFILGQGAAQPQHF. The CDR3, as DNA: TGTGCCAGCAGCATCTTTATTTTGGGACAGGGGGCCGCTCAGCCCCAGCATTTT.

This clone was detected once. This chain uses TRBV5-6 with TRBJ1-6; 11 nucleotides line up with TRBD1. There are 15 residues in the CDR3. The germline V gene encodes CDR1 SGHDT and CDR2 YYEEEE. J gave up 9 bases and V 4 bases, and 6 bases lay outside the gene matches. The CDR3 sequence is CASSPRDRGFSPLHF. In DNA, the CDR3 is TGTGCCAGCAGCCCCCGGGACAGGGGGTTTTCACCCCTCCACTTT.

The chain uses TRBV5-4 and TRBJ1-2; a weak D match, TRBD1 (6 bases). Trimming stripped 2 bases from V and 4 bases from J, with 12 bases between. This CDR3 has 14 residues. The germline V gene has CDR1 SGHNT and CDR2 YYREEE (reference sequence). CDR3: CASSLKGVLYGYTF. CDR3 DNA sequence: TGTGCCAGCAGCTTAAAGGGGGTTCTCTATGGCTACACCTTC. Complete variable domain (other parts from reference TRBV5-4 and TRBJ1-2): ETGVTQSPTHLIKTRGQQVTLRCSSQSGHNTVSWYQQALGQGPQFIFQYYREEENGRGNFPPRFSGLQFPNYSSELNVNALELDDSALYLCASSLKGVLYGYTFGSGTRLTVV.

The chain joins TRBV20-1 to TRBJ2-3; D not certain. CDR1 is DFQATT and CDR2 is SNEGSKA in the germline V gene (reference sequence). V was shortened by 3 bases and J by 2 bases, with 12 bases between the two germline ends. CDR3 length: 14 residues. CDR3 loop: CSASRTGPTDTQYF. Written as DNA, the CDR3 is TGCAGTGCTAGTCGGACGGGCCCCACAGATACGCAGTATTTT.

The chain links TRBV3-1 (or the pseudogene TRBV3-2) to TRBJ2-7; D not resolved. The V end lost 0 bases, the J end lost 2 bases, and 11 bases lay between the germline ends. CDR1 is LGHDT, CDR2 YNNKEL, per germline (reference sequence). This CDR3 contains 15 residues. The CDR3 DNA is TGTGCCAGCAGCCAAGATCAGGACGAAACCTACGAGCAGTACTTC. It codes for CASSQDQDETYEQYF.

The J gene is TRBJ2-2, the V gene TRBV19; 12 nucleotides align to TRBD2. CDR3 size: 16 residues. V gave up 7 bases and J gave up 3 bases; unmatched junction bases: 6. Germline V gives CDR1 LNHDA, CDR2 SQIVND (reference sequence). The CDR3 protein is CASIPGLAGHTGELFF. The DNA of the CDR3 is TGTGCCAGTATTCCGGGACTAGCGGGCCACACCGGGGAGCTGTTTTTT. Full variable domain (outside the CDR3, taken from reference TRBV19 and TRBJ2-2): DGGITQSPKYLFRKEGQNVTLSCEQNLNHDAMYWYRQDPGQGLRLIYYSQIVNDFQKGDIAEGYSVSREKKESFPLTVTSAQKNPTAFYLCASIPGLAGHTGELFFGEGSRLTVL.

Here the CDR3 reads CASSYIDTEAFF. The DNA for the CDR3 is TGTGCCAGCAGTTATATTGACACTGAAGCTTTCTTT. J is TRBJ1-1 and V is TRBV6-6; the D is unclear. V shed 3 bases and J shed 3 bases, with 5 bases lying between them. The germline CDR1 and CDR2 sequences are MNHNY and SVGAGI (reference sequence). The CDR3 sequence is 12 residues long.

V usage is TRBV30 and J usage is TRBJ1-1, with 9 positions matching TRBD1. CDR3 length: 13 residues. The trim removed 4 bases at V and 0 bases at J, leaving 0 bases unmatched. From germline, CDR1 is GTSNPN and CDR2 SVGIG (reference sequence). The CDR3, as DNA: TGTGCCTGGAACAGGGGGCTGAACACTGAAGCTTTCTTT. Translating it yields CAWNRGLNTEAFF.

V is TRBV19 and J is TRBJ2-1; 8 bases map to TRBD2. Germline V gene lookup returns CDR1 LNHDA and CDR2 SQIVND (reference sequence). This CDR3 spans 15 amino acids. After removal of 6 bases from V and 6 bases from J, the junction contained 10 bases not matched to a gene. The CDR3 DNA is TGTGCCAGTAGCGGGACTAGTCTGGTGACCAATGAGCAGTTCTTC. It codes for CASSGTSLVTNEQFF.